The sequence of this TCR beta chain was determined in a study of blood T cells in healthy people across ages. This clonotype was seen a handful of times. Russia was home to the donors, healthy Caucasian individuals aged roughly 6 to 90. The germline CDR1 and CDR2 sequences are LGHDT and YNNKEL (reference sequence). The V gene lost 8 bases and the J gene lost 5 bases, with 10 bases spanning the gap. CDR3 length equals 12 residues. The authors ran a second PCR of about 7 to 11 cycles using a sample-barcoded 5' primer and a J-beta primer mix. Each cDNA molecule was tagged by a template-switch adaptor with 12 random nucleotides. Per-sample output comprised a minimum of 2.5 million paired-end reads containing CDR3. TCRdb reprocessed the 5' RACE reads via MiXCR and lists one record per CDR3 protein. The sample has fewer than 1.5 million distinct CDR3 sequences; 42% are singletons.

The specimen was blood. J is TRBJ2-1 and V is TRBV3-1; D is possibly TRBD1 or TRBD2 (5 bases each). The TCR originated in a woman in her late teens or twenties in good health. CDR3 DNA sequence: TGTGCCAGCTCGTGGGGGAACAATGAGCAGTTCTTC. This encodes CASSWGNNEQFF.